The 5 T cell receptor beta chains in this list originate from one sample, sequenced in a study of CD8+ T cells in alopecia areata. cDNA reverse transcribed from extracted RNA served as the sequencing template. The method was immunoSEQ multiplex PCR; TCRdb's version includes in-frame clones alone and lacks a portion of them. The sample yields roughly 140,000 clones, 62% seen once. Specimen: CD8+ T cells sorted from blood. Every receptor here comes from a human donor in good health.

This clone was picked up a small number of times. The gene calls are TRBV29-1 and TRBJ2-3; TRBD2 might be the D (7 bases). Germline CDR1 reads SQVTM; CDR2 reads ANQGSEA. The CDR3 length is 13 residues. Trimming left V 7 bases short and J 1 base short, with 12 bases between. The CDR3 here is CSGGGPGTDTQYF. The CDR3 DNA reads as TGCAGCGGGGGGGGGCCCGGCACAGATACGCAGTATTTT.

The V call is TRBV11-2, the J call TRBJ2-5; TRBD1 agrees at 7 bases. Germline loops: CDR1 SGHAT, CDR2 FQNNGV. The CDR3 spans 15 residues. V was pared by 1 base and J by 3 bases, with 5 bases of the junction left unmatched. This CDR3 is CASSLAGGWKETQYF. DNA for the CDR3: TGTGCCAGCAGCTTAGCAGGGGGTTGGAAAGAGACCCAGTACTTC.

This clone was seen only a few times. J is TRBJ2-4 and V is TRBV29-1; TRBD1 matches at 8 bases. Germline V gene data show CDR1 as SQVTM and CDR2 as ANQGSEA. The CDR3 is made up of 16 amino acids. Trimming took 6 bases from V and 3 from J; bases not matched to a gene: 13. CDR3 in DNA: TGCAGCGTGGGCATCAGGGGGCCGATGAACAAAAACATTCAGTACTTC. This gives the protein CSVGIRGPMNKNIQYF.

The chain couples TRBV10-3 to TRBJ2-1; a weak D match, TRBD1 (6 bases). V was trimmed by 10 bases and J by 1 base, leaving 11 bases between them. Germline V CDR1 and CDR2: ENHRY, SYGVKD. This CDR3 contains 13 residues. CDR3 sequence: CATQGWSYNEQFF. The CDR3 nucleotides read TGTGCCACCCAGGGGTGGTCCTACAATGAGCAGTTCTTC.

In this sample, this clone turned up a few times. The chain joins TRBV14 to TRBJ2-3; 8 positions agree with TRBD2. This CDR3 is built from 17 residues. Germline CDR1 is SGHDN and CDR2 is FVKESK. V was clipped by 1 base and J by 2 bases; unmatched bases: 8. CDR3 loop: CASSQVQPGLDTDTQYF. The CDR3, as DNA: TGTGCCAGCAGCCAAGTCCAACCGGGACTAGACACAGATACGCAGTATTTT.